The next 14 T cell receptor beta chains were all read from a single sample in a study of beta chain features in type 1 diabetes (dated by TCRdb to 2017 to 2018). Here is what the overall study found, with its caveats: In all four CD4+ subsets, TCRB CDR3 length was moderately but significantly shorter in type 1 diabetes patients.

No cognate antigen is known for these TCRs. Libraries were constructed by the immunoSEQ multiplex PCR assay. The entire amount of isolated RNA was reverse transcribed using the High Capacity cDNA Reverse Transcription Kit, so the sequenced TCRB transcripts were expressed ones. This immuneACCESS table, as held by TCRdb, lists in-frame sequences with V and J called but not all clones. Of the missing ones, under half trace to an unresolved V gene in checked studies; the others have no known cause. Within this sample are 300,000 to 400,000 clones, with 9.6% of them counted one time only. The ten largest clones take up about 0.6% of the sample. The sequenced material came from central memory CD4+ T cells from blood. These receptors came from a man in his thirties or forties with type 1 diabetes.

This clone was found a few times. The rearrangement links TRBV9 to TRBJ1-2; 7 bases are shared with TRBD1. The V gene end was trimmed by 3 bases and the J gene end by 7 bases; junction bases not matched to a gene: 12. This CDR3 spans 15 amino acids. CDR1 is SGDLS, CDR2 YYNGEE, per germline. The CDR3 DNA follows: TGTGCCAGCAGCGAGGCCCAACAGGGGTTCGGTGGCTACACCTTC. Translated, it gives CASSEAQQGFGGYTF. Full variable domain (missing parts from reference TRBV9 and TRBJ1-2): DSGVTQTPKHLITATGQRVTLRCSPRSGDLSVYWYQQSLDQGLQFLIQYYNGEERAKGNILERFSAQQFPDLHSELNLSSLELGDSALYFCASSEAQQGFGGYTFGSGTRLTVV.

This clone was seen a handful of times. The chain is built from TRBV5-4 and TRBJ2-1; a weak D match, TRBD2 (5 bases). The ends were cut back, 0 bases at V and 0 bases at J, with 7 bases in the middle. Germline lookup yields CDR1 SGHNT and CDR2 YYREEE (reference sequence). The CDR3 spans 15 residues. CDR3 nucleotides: TGTGCCAGCAGCTTGGCCGGGGACTCCTACAATGAGCAGTTCTTC. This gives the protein CASSLAGDSYNEQFF. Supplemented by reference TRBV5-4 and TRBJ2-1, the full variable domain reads ETGVTQSPTHLIKTRGQQVTLRCSSQSGHNTVSWYQQALGQGPQFIFQYYREEENGRGNFPPRFSGLQFPNYSSELNVNALELDDSALYLCASSLAGDSYNEQFFGPGTRLTVL.

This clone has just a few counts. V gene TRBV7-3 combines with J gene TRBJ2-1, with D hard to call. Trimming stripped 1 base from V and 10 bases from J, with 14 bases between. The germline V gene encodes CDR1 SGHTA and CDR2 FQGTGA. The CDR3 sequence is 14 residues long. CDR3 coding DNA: TGTGCCAGCAGCTTAAATACGGCCCCCGGGGAGCAGTTCTTC. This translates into CASSLNTAPGEQFF.

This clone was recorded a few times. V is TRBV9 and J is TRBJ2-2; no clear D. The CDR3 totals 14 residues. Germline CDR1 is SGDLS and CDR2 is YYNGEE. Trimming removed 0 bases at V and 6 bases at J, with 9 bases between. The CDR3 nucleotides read TGTGCCAGCAGCGTAGAAGGGTATCCCGGGGAGCTGTTTTTT. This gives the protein CASSVEGYPGELFF.

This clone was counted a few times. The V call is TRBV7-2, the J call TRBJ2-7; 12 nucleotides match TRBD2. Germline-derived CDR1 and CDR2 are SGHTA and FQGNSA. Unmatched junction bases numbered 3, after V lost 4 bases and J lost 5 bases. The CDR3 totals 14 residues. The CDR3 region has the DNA TGTGCCAGCAGCTCACGGACTAGCGGGGACGAGCAGTACTTC. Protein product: CASSSRTSGDEQYF.

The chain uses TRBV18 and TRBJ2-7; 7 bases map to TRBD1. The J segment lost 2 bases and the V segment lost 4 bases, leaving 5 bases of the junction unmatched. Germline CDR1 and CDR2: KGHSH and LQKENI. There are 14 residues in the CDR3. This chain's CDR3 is CASSRDSAAYEQYF. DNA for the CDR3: TGTGCCAGCTCACGGGACAGTGCGGCCTACGAGCAGTACTTC.

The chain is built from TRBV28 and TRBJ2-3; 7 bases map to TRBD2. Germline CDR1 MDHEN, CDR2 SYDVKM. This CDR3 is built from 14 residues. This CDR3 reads CAIEGREGTDTQYF. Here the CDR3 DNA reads TGTGCAATTGAGGGCCGGGAGGGCACAGATACGCAGTATTTT.

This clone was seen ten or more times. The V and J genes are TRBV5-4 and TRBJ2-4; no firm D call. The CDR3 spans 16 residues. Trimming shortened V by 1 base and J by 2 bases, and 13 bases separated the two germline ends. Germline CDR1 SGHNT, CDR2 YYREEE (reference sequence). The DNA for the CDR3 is TGTGCCAGCAGCTTGTTCACCTCTGGGTCCAAAAACATTCAGTACTTC. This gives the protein CASSLFTSGSKNIQYF.

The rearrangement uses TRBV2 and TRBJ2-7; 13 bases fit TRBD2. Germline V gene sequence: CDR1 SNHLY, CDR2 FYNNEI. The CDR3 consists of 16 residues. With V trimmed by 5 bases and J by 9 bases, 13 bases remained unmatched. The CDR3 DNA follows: TGTGCCAGCAGTTTAGCTGGACTAGCGGGAGTTGCAGTGCAGTACTTC. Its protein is CASSLAGLAGVAVQYF.

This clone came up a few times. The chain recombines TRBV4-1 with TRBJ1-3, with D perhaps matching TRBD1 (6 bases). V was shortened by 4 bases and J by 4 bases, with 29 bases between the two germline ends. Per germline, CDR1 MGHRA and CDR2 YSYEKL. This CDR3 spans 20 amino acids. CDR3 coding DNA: TGCGCCAGCAGCCCGGGAGCAGCCAGGGGCCGAGCTGCCGAGGGAAACACCATATATTTT. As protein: CASSPGAARGRAAEGNTIYF.

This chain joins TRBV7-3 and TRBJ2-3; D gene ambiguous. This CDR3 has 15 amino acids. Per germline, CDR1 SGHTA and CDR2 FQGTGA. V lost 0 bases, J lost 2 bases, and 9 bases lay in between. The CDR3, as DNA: TGTGCCAGCAGCTTAACTTTGGCGGTCACAGATACGCAGTATTTT. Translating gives CASSLTLAVTDTQYF.

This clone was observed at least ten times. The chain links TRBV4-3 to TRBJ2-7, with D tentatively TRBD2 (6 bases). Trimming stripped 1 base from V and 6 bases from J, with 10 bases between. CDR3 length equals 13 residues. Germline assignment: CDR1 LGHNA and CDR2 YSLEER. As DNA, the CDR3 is TGCGCCAGCAGCCAAGGAGTCGGGAGCGAGCAGTACTTC. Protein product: CASSQGVGSEQYF.

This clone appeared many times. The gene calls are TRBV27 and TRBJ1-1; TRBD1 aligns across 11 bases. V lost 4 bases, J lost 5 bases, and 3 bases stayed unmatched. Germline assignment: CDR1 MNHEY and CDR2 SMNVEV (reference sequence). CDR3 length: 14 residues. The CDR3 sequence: CASSSGQGGTEAFF. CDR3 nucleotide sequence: TGTGCCAGCAGTTCGGGACAGGGGGGGACTGAAGCTTTCTTT.

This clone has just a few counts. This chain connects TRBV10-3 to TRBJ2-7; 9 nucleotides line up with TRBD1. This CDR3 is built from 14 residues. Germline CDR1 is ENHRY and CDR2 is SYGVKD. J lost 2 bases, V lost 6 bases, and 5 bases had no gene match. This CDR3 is CAISPGTGTYEQYF. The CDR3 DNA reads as TGTGCCATCAGCCCCGGGACAGGGACCTACGAGCAGTACTTC.